The clone carrying this T cell receptor beta chain came up many times. Antigen: not known. V was clipped by 3 bases and J by 4 bases, with 8 bases between them. CDR3 length: 13 amino acids. The V gene's germline CDR1 is SGDLS and CDR2 YYNGEE. TCRdb re-analysed the 5' RACE reads in MiXCR, keeping a single row per CDR3 protein. The sample consists of about 100,000 distinct CDR3 sequences, around 4.3% of them appearing once. The entry originates in a study of spatial heterogeneity in lung cancer. Study at large: Raw reads contained each unique TCR and UMI combination more than ten times on average.

Study results and caveats: Mutation counts in tumors were tracked by counts of expanded intratumoral alpha and beta TCRs.

Time point meaning: sample taken at primary tumor resection. Donors were around 70 untreated early-stage non-small cell lung cancer patients. Unsorted whole RNA from tumor, nontumor lung or frozen PBMC underwent sequencing. Sequenced material: lung tumor tissue, taken at surgery. The clonotype originates from a male donor with early-stage non-small cell lung cancer. This sequence joins TRBV9 and TRBJ1-3; no reliable D call. DNA for the CDR3: TGTGCCAGCAGCGACAGTTCCGGAAACACCATATATTTT. Its translation is CASSDSSGNTIYF. Full variable domain (missing parts from reference TRBV9 and TRBJ1-3): DSGVTQTPKHLITATGQRVTLRCSPRSGDLSVYWYQQSLDQGLQFLIQYYNGEERAKGNILERFSAQQFPDLHSELNLSSLELGDSALYFCASSDSSGNTIYFGEGSWLTVV.